This T cell receptor beta chain originates from a study of beta chain features in type 1 diabetes. Study results and caveats: Type 1 diabetes patients had moderately but significantly shorter TCRB CDR3s in all four CD4+ subsets. Reduced insertions and increased deletions marked VDJ junctions in type 1 diabetes patients.

Note on this clone: Its antigen is not identified.

Germline CDR1 is MGHDK and CDR2 is SYGVNS. The CDR3 runs 13 residues. V lost 6 bases to trimming and J lost 6 bases; unmatched junction nucleotides: 4. Since all of the isolated RNA was reverse transcribed, expressed TCRB transcripts were what got sequenced. Sequenced by immunoSEQ multiplex PCR; TCRdb stores in-frame clones only, minus some. The sample has about 740,000 clones, 13% seen once. This chain links TRBV25-1 with TRBJ1-5, with 8 bases aligning to TRBD1. This receptor was obtained from a man aged 18 to 35 with type 1 diabetes. Sequenced material: naive CD4+ T cells from blood. The CDR3 sequence: CASRGTGPQPQHF. DNA for the CDR3: TGTGCCAGCAGGGGGACAGGACCTCAGCCCCAGCATTTT.